This TCR beta chain emerged from a study of T cells in Graves' hyperthyroidism and ophthalmopathy. General study points: Most thyroid-expanded clonotypes above 0.001 were also found in blood. From stable hyperthyroidism, ophthalmopathy was separated by a 13 V-J model. The model identified upcoming ophthalmopathy a median 6.5 months ahead of onset.

Germline lookup yields CDR1 SGHRS and CDR2 YFSETQ. The CDR3 covers 16 residues. Losses at the gene ends were 5 bases for V and 0 bases for J; bases not matched to a gene: 9. RNA transcripts were the template for amplifying TCR beta CDR3 regions. RT-PCR in the first round (using the HTBI primer set) targeted the TCR CDR3. One entry per CDR3 protein, called by TCRdb with MiXCR from the multiplex PCR reads. This sample has about 480,000 distinct CDR3 sequences, with 24% found just once. Ten or more counts support this clonotype. Its antigen is currently unknown. Fresh peripheral blood, 8 to 10 ml of it, supplied the PBMCs.

The clonotype comes from a woman in her 30s with Graves' ophthalmopathy. The sequenced sample was blood. The V gene is TRBV5-1, the J gene TRBJ2-7; 9 bases align to TRBD2. CDR3 DNA sequence: TGCGCCAGCAGACCCGACCCGACTAGCGGCTCCTACGAGCAGTACTTC. Encoded protein: CASRPDPTSGSYEQYF.